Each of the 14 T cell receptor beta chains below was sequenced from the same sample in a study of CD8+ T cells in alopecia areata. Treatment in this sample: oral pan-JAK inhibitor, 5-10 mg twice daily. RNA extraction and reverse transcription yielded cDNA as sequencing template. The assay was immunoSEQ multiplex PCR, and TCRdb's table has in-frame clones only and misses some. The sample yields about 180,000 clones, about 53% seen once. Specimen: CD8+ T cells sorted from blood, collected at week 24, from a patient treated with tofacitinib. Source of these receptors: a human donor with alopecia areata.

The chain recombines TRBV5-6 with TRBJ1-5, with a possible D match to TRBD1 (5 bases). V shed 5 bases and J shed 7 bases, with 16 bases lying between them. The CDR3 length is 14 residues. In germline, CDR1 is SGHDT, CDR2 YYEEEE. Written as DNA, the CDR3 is TGTGCCAGCAGTCTTCGACAGTCCCCCCAGCCCCAGCATTTT. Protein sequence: CASSLRQSPQPQHF.

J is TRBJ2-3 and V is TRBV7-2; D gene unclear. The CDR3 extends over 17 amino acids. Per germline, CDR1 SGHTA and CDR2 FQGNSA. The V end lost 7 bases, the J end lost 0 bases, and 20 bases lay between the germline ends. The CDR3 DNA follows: TGTGCCAGCACCGAAATCCCACCGAAGCGAAGCACAGATACGCAGTATTTT. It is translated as CASTEIPPKRSTDTQYF.

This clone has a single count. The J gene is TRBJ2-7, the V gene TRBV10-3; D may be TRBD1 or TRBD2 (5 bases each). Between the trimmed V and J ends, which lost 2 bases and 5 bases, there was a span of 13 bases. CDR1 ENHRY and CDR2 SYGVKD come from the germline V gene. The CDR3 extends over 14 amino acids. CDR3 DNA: TGTGCCATCAGTGAGGGGCTGGGGGAAGACGAGCAGTACTTC. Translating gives CAISEGLGEDEQYF.

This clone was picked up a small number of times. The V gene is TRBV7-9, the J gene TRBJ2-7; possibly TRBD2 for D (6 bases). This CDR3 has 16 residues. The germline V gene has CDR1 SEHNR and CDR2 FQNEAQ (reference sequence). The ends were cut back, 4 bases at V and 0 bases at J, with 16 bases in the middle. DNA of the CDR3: TGTGCCAGCAGCTCCACACTAGCCGGGCCCTCCTACGAGCAGTACTTC. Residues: CASSSTLAGPSYEQYF.

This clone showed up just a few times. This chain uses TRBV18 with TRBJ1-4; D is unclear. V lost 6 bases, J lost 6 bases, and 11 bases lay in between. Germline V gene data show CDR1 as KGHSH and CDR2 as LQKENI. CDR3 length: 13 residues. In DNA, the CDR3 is TGTGCCAGCTCGTACGGACGGGATGAAAAACTGTTTTTT. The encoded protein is CASSYGRDEKLFF.

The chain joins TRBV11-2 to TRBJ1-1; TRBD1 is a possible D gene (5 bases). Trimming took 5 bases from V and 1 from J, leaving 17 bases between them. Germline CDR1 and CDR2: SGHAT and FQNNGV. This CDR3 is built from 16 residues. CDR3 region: CASSSTGASPNTEAFF. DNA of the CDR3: TGTGCCAGCAGCAGTACAGGAGCCTCCCCGAACACTGAAGCTTTCTTT.

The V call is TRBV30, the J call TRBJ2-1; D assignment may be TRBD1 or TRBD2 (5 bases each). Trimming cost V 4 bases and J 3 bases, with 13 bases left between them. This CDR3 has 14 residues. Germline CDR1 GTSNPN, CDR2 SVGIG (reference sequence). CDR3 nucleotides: TGTGCCTGGAAGTTGGTGGGGGTCTACAATGAGCAGTTCTTC. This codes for CAWKLVGVYNEQFF.

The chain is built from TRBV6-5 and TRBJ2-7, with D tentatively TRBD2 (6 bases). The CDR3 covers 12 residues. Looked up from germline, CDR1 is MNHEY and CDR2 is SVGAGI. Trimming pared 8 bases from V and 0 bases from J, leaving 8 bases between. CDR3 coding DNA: TGTGCCAGCGGAGGGTTCTCCTACGAGCAGTACTTC. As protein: CASGGFSYEQYF.

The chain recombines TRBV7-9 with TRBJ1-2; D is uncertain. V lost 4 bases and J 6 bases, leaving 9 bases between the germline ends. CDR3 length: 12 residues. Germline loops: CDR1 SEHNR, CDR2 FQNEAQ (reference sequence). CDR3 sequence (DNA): TGTGCCAGCAGCTCCCCGGTTGATGGCTACACCTTC. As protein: CASSSPVDGYTF.

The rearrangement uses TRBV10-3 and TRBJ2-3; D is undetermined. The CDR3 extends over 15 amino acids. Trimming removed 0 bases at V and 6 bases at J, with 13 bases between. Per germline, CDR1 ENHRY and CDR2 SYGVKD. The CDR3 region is CAISESIFEDDTQYF. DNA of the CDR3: TGTGCCATCAGTGAGTCCATCTTTGAAGACGATACGCAGTATTTT.

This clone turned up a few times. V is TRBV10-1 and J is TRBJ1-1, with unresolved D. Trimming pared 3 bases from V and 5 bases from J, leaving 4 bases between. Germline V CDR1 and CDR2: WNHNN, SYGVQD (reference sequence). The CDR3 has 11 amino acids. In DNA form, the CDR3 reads TGCGCCAGCAGTGACGGGACTGAAGCTTTCTTT. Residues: CASSDGTEAFF.

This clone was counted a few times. CDR3 sequence reads: CSVETDYEQYF. The CDR3 DNA follows: TGCAGCGTCGAAACGGATTACGAGCAGTACTTC. The gene calls are TRBV29-1 and TRBJ2-5; D ambiguous. The end of the DNA is better explained by TRBJ2-7, so the J call may be wrong. The CDR3 consists of 11 residues. Germline CDR1 is SQVTM and CDR2 is ANQGSEA.

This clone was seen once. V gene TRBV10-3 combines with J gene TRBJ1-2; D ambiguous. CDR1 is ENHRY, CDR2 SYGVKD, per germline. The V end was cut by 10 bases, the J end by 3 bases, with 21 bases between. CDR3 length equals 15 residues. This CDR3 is CATNGADGPDYGYTF. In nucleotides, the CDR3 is TGTGCCACCAACGGCGCCGACGGACCGGACTATGGCTACACCTTC.

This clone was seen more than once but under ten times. CDR3 coding DNA: TGTGCCAGCAGCTTATTAGGGAGTTACGAAAAACTGTTTTTT. Encoded protein: CASSLLGSYEKLFF. The chain employs TRBV7-8 and TRBJ1-4; D is unresolved. This CDR3 comprises 14 residues. Germline lookup yields CDR1 SGHVS and CDR2 FQNEAQ. V was cut by 2 bases and J by 8 bases, with 12 bases left in between.